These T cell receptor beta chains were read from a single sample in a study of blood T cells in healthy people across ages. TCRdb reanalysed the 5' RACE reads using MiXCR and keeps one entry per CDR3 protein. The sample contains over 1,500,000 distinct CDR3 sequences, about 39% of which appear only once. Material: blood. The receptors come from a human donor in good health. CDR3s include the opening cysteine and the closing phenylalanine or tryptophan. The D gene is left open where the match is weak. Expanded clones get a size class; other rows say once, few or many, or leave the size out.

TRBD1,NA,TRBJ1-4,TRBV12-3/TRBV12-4,CASSYDQGTGDEKLFF,TGTGCCAGCAGTTACGACCAAGGGACAGGGGATGAAAAACTGTTTTTT
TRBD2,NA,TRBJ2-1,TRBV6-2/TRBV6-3,CASSPRSPGLAGNNEQFF,TGTGCCAGCAGTCCCAGGTCTCCTGGTCTAGCGGGGAATAATGAGCAGTTCTTC
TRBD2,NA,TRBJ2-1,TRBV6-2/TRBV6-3,CASSYPAGGSYNEQFF,TGTGCCAGCAGTTACCCAGCGGGGGGATCCTACAATGAGCAGTTCTTC
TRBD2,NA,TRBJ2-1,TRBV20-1,CSAPTSGGAFYNEQFF,TGCAGTGCTCCAACTAGCGGGGGGGCCTTTTACAATGAGCAGTTCTTC
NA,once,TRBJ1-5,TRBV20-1,CSASSTNQPQHF,TGCAGTGCTAGCAGCACAAATCAGCCCCAGCATTTT
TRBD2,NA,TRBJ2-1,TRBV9,CASSVAGRGGPEQFF,TGTGCCAGCAGCGTAGCGGGGCGGGGGGGCCCTGAGCAGTTCTTC
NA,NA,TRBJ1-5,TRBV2,CASSVSFKGNQPQHF,TGTGCCAGCAGTGTGTCGTTTAAGGGCAATCAGCCCCAGCATTTT
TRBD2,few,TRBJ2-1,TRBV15,CATSRDAGGAFSQFF,TGTGCCACCAGCAGAGACGCCGGGGGGGCATTTTCGCAGTTCTTC
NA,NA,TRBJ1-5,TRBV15,CATSRGKQDNQPQHF,TGTGCCACCAGCAGAGGGAAACAAGACAATCAGCCCCAGCATTTT
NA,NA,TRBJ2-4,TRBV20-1,CSAPRRELAKNIQYF,TGCAGTGCTCCCCGCAGGGAGTTGGCCAAAAACATTCAGTACTTC
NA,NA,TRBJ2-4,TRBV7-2,CASSFQLSGTEQYF,TGTGCCAGCAGCTTCCAACTCTCCGGGACGGAGCAGTACTTC
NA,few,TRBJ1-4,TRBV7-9,CASTLGKGEKLFF,TGTGCCAGCACTCTGGGGAAGGGCGAAAAACTGTTTTTT
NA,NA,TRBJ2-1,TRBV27,CASRFAGRYNEQFF,TGTGCCAGCAGATTCGCGGGGCGATACAATGAGCAGTTCTTC
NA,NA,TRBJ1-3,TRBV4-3,CASSRVAGNTIYF,TGCGCCAGCAGCCGGGTAGCTGGAAACACCATATATTTT
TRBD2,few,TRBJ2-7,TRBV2,CASSVGSSGGSPPYEQYF,TGTGCCAGCAGTGTCGGGTCTAGCGGGGGGTCGCCCCCCTACGAGCAGTACTTC
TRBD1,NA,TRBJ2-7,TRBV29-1,CSAVTGGDSYEQYF,TGCAGCGCCGTGACAGGGGGGGACTCCTACGAGCAGTACTTC
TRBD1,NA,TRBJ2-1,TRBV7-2,CASSLAHQGAYNEQFF,TGTGCCAGCAGCTTAGCGCACCAGGGGGCCTACAATGAGCAGTTCTTC
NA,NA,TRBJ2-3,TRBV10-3,CAISESMWDTQYF,TGTGCCATCAGTGAGTCGATGTGGGATACGCAGTATTTT
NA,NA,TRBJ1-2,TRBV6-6,CASSYAAQGYGYTF,TGTGCCAGCAGTTACGCCGCCCAAGGGTATGGCTACACCTTC
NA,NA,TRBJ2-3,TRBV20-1,CSAVGSGQGSTDTQYF,TGCAGTGCCGTAGGGAGTGGGCAGGGAAGCACAGATACGCAGTATTTT
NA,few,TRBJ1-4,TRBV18,CASSDGEKLFF,TGTGCCAGCTCGGATGGTGAAAAACTGTTTTTT
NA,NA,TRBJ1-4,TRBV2,CASSDGVGPTNEKLFF,TGTGCCAGCAGTGACGGGGTCGGGCCAACTAATGAAAAACTGTTTTTT
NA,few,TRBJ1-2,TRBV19,CAAEPGSGYGYTF,TGTGCCGCCGAGCCAGGCAGTGGGTATGGCTACACCTTC
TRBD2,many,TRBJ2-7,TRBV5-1,CASSLAGRYYEQYF,TGCGCCAGCAGCTTGGCCGGGAGGTACTACGAGCAGTACTTC
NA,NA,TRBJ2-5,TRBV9,CASSEHPDFDEQYF,TGTGCCAGCAGCGAGCACCCAGATTTCGATGAGCAGTACTTC
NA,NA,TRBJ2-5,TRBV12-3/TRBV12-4,CANSLRFDSQETQYF,TGTGCCAACAGTTTGCGGTTCGATAGCCAAGAGACCCAGTACTTC
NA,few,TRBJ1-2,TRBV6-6,CASRKAGDYYGYTF,TGTGCCAGCAGAAAGGCGGGGGATTACTATGGCTACACCTTC
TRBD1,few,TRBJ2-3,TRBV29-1,CSVDASGQTDTQYF,TGCAGCGTTGATGCTTCGGGACAGACAGATACGCAGTATTTT
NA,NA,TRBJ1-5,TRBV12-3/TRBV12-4,CASSFGHVNQPQHF,TGTGCCAGCAGTTTTGGCCATGTCAATCAGCCCCAGCATTTT
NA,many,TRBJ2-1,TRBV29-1,CSVESYNEQFF,TGCAGCGTTGAGTCCTACAATGAGCAGTTCTTC
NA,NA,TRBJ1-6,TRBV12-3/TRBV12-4,CASTRGEYNSPLHF,TGTGCCAGCACCCGGGGCGAGTATAATTCACCCCTCCACTTT
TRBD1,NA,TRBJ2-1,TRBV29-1,CSGDRGQGNEQFF,TGCAGCGGTGACAGGGGGCAAGGCAATGAGCAGTTCTTC
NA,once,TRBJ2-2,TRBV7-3,CASSLRGYGELFF,TGTGCCAGCAGCTTAAGGGGATACGGGGAGCTGTTTTTT
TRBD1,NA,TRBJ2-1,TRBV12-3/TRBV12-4,CASSLEDRGVNEQFF,TGTGCCAGCAGTTTAGAGGACAGGGGTGTAAATGAGCAGTTCTTC
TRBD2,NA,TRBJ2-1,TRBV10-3,CAISDVAGGRSSYNEQFF,TGTGCCATCAGTGACGTAGCGGGGGGTCGAAGCTCCTACAATGAGCAGTTCTTC
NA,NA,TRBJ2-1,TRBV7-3,CASSPDGTSKFF,TGTGCCAGCAGCCCCGACGGGACTTCTAAGTTCTTC
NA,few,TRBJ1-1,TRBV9,CASSVGSGPNTEAFF,TGTGCCAGCAGCGTAGGTAGCGGACCGAACACTGAAGCTTTCTTT
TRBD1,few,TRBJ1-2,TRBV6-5,CASSPEQGAKGYTF,TGTGCCAGCAGTCCAGAACAGGGGGCAAAAGGCTACACCTTC
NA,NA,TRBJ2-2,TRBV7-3,CASSLTHSELFF,TGTGCCAGCAGCTTAACGCACTCGGAGCTGTTTTTT
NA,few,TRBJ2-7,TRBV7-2,CASSLGGREFYEQYF,TGTGCCAGCAGCTTAGGTGGCAGGGAGTTCTACGAGCAGTACTTC
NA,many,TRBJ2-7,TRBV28,CASSPGTEPSYEQYF,TGCGCCAGCAGCCCGGGGACGGAGCCGTCCTACGAGCAGTACTTC
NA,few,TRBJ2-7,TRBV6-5,CASSYSLVAASSYEQYF,TGTGCCAGCAGTTACTCCCTCGTGGCCGCCAGCTCCTACGAGCAGTACTTC
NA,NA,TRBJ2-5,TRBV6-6,CASSYSRNRDLLETQYF,TGTGCCAGCAGTTACTCGCGGAACAGGGACCTGCTGGAGACCCAGTACTTC
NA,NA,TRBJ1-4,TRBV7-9,CASSSDRRDEKLFF,TGTGCCAGCAGCTCGGACAGACGAGATGAAAAGCTGTTTTTT
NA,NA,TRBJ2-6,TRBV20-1,CSALGPGVSGANVLTF,TGCAGTGCCCTAGGGCCCGGAGTATCTGGGGCCAACGTCCTGACTTTC
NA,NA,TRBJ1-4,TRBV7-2,CASSRGPGGEKLFF,TGTGCCAGCAGCCGGGGCCCGGGCGGGGAGAAACTGTTTTTT
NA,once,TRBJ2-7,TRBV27,CASSPFRGRSYEQYF,TGTGCCAGCTCCCCGTTTCGAGGACGGAGCTACGAGCAGTACTTC
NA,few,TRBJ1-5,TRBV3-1,CASSPRDCLNQPQHF,TGTGCCAGCAGCCCCAGGGACTGCCTCAATCAGCCCCAGCATTTT